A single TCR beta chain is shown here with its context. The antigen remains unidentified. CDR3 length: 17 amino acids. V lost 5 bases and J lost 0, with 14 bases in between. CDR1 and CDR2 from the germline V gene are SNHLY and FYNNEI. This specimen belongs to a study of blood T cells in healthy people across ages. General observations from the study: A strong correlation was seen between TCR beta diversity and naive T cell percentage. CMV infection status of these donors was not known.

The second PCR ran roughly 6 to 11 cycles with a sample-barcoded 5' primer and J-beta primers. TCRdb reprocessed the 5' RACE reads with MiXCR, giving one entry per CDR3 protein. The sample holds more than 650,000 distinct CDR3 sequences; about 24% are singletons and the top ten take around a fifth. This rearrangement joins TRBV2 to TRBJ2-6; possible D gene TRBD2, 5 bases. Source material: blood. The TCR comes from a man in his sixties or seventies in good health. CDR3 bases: TGTGCCAGCAGTCGAGCAGGTACTAGCTCTGGGGCCAACGTCCTGACTTTC. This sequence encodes CASSRAGTSSGANVLTF. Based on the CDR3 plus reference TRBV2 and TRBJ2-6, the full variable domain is EPEVTQTPSHQVTQMGQEVILRCVPISNHLYFYWYRQILGQKVEFLVSFYNNEISEKSEIFDDQFSVERPDGSNFTLKIRSTKLEDSAMYFCASSRAGTSSGANVLTFGAGSRLTVL.